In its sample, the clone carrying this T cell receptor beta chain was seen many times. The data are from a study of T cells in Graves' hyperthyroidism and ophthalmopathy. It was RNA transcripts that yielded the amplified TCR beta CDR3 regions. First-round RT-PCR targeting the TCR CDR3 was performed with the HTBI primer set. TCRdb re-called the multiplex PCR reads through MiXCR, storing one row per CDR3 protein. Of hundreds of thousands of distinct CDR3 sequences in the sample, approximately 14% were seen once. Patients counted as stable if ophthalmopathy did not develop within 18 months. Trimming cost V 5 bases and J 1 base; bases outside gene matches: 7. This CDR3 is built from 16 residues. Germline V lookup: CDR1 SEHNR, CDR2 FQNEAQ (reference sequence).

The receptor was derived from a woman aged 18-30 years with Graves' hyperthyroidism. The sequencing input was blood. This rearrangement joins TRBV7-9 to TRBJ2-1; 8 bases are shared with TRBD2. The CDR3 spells CASSTTSGSSYNEQFF. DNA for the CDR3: TGTGCCAGCAGCACCACTAGCGGATCTTCCTACAATGAGCAGTTCTTC.